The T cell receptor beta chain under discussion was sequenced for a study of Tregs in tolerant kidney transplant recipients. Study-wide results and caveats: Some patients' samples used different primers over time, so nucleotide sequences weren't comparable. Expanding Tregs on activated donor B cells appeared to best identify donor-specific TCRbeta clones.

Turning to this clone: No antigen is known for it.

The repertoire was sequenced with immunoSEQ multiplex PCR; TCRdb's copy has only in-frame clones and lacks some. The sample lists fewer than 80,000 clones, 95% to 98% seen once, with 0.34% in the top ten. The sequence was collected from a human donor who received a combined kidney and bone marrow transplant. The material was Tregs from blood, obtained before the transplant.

The CDR3: CASSLPGTAGNTIYF. The CDR3 region has the DNA TGTGCCAGCAGCTTACCTGGGACAGCTGGAAACACCATATATTTT. The chain joins TRBV7-6 to TRBJ1-3; TRBD1 agrees at 7 bases. The germline CDR1 and CDR2 sequences are SGHVS and FNYEAQ. The CDR3 is 15 amino acids. The trim removed 2 bases at V and 2 bases at J, leaving 3 bases unmatched.